This TCR beta chain was sequenced during a study of T cell responses to AZD1222 COVID-19 vaccine. Findings and limits, study-wide: Repertoires were collected only later (after the peak T cell response had occurred). The span of vaccine-associated CD4 TCRs extended across spike, with dominance at 160-218 and 743-854. The reported proportion of spike-specific TCRs targeting unmutated variant regions was nearly half.

Generated by immunoSEQ multiplex PCR, the TCRdb table keeps only in-frame clones and is missing some. Of roughly 100,000 clones detected, about nine tenths appear once; the ten largest clones hold about 8.1%. Germline values: CDR1 MDHEN, CDR2 SYDVKM. This CDR3 comprises 16 residues. Germline trimming cut 3 bases from V and 2 bases from J; bases unmatched to any gene: 7. Some second doses came at about 4 weeks and others at about 12 weeks; these were pooled. For this clone: Its antigen is currently unknown.

The sequencing used peripheral blood, collected 28 days after the second AZD1222 dose. The receptor was derived from an adult who received the AZD1222 COVID-19 vaccine. The J gene is TRBJ2-7, the V gene TRBV28; TRBD1 aligns across 10 bases. The CDR3 spells CASSFNPGQGTYEQYF. For the CDR3, the DNA is TGTGCCAGCAGTTTCAATCCGGGACAGGGGACCTACGAGCAGTACTTC.